These 18 T cell receptor beta chains were all obtained from the same sample, sequenced in a study of T-cell reconstitution after alpha-beta-depleted transplantation in children. Unique molecular identifiers tagged the TCRbeta library. Each CDR3 protein gets one entry after TCRdb re-called the PCR reads with MiXCR. The table shows 500,000 to 750,000 distinct CDR3 sequences, with 25% to 30% occurring only once. The input for sequencing was PBMCs, taken before TCRalphabeta/CD19-depleted stem cell transplant. The receptors were sampled from a boy under two years old with Wiskott-Aldrich syndrome, due to receive a stem cell transplant.

Only a few counts were recorded for this clonotype. Germline and junction disagree at one end, which may indicate a read error. The chain carries TRBV5-1 and TRBJ2-3; TRBD1 might be the D (6 bases). Germline V gives CDR1 SGHRS, CDR2 YFSETQ. CDR3 length: 14 residues. The DNA of the CDR3 is TGTGCCAGCAGTTTAGGACAGACCACAGATACGCAGTATTTT. Amino acid sequence: CASSLGQTTDTQYF.

In this sample, this clonotype turned up a few times. CDR3 loop: CASSYRGLEAKNIQYF. CDR3 nucleotide sequence: TGTGCCAGCAGTTACAGGGGGCTCGAGGCCAAAAACATTCAGTACTTC. The chain combines TRBV6-2 or TRBV6-3 with TRBJ2-4; 7 bases align to TRBD1. This CDR3 comprises 16 residues. CDR1 and CDR2 from the germline V gene are MNHEY and SVGEGT. J gave up 1 base and V 2 bases, and 5 bases lay outside the gene matches.

This chain links TRBV5-1 with TRBJ1-5; D remains unclear. Germline CDR1 reads SGHRS; CDR2 reads YFSETQ. The CDR3 has 15 amino acids. With 7 bases removed from V and 1 base from J, the gap between germline ends came to 15 bases. The chain's CDR3 is CASYQADESNQPQHF. Here the CDR3 DNA reads TGCGCCAGCTACCAGGCGGATGAGAGCAATCAGCCCCAGCATTTT.

The chain has TRBV20-1 and TRBJ1-1; possibly TRBD1 for D (5 bases). The V end lost 0 bases, the J end lost 0 bases, and 11 bases lay between the germline ends. CDR1 is DFQATT and CDR2 is SNEGSKA in the germline V gene (reference sequence). This CDR3 comprises 15 residues. The CDR3 here is CSARDGGRMNTEAFF. In nucleotides, the CDR3 is TGCAGTGCTAGAGATGGGGGACGGATGAACACTGAAGCTTTCTTT.

CDR3 DNA sequence: TGCGCCAGCAGCTTGGAAGGGAGGGCCAAAGAGACCCAGTACTTC. Protein product: CASSLEGRAKETQYF. The genes are TRBV5-1 and TRBJ2-5; 7 positions match TRBD2. CDR3 length: 15 residues. V dropped 0 bases and J dropped 3; count of bases not matched to a gene: 5. CDR1 and CDR2 (germline): SGHRS, YFSETQ.

The CDR3 DNA reads as TGTGCCACGCGGGGCCCGAGGAATCAGCCCCAGCATTTT. As protein: CATRGPRNQPQHF. The J gene is TRBJ1-5, the V gene TRBV6-2 or TRBV6-3; D may be TRBD1 (5 bases). Trimming left V 10 bases short and J 4 bases short, with 14 bases between. The CDR3 length is 13 residues. Germline V gene lookup returns CDR1 MNHEY and CDR2 SVGEGT.

The chain has TRBV29-1 and TRBJ1-2; D perhaps matches TRBD1 (5 bases). V lost 7 bases, J lost 6 bases, and 18 bases lay in between. The germline V gene has CDR1 SQVTM and CDR2 ANQGSEA. The CDR3 spans 13 residues. The CDR3 loop is CSAVPGLGDGYTF. In DNA form, the CDR3 reads TGCAGCGCTGTTCCGGGATTAGGGGATGGCTACACCTTC. The full variable domain, in which reference TRBV29-1 and TRBJ1-2 provide the parts outside the CDR3, is SAVISQKPSRDICQRGTSLTIQCQVDSQVTMMFWYRQQPGQSLTLIATANQGSEATYESGFVIDKFPISRPNLTFSTLTVSNMSPEDSSIYLCSAVPGLGDGYTFGSGTRLTVV.

This clonotype has just a few counts. J is TRBJ1-2 and V is TRBV10-3; a possible D gene is TRBD1 (5 bases). Trimming left V 5 bases short and J 5 bases short, with 15 bases between. The CDR3 is made up of 14 amino acids. Germline V gene data show CDR1 as ENHRY and CDR2 as SYGVKD. This chain's CDR3 is CAISRDREGYGYTF. The CDR3 coding sequence is TGTGCCATCAGTCGAGACCGGGAGGGGTATGGCTACACCTTC.

The CDR3 is CSASIETQYF. DNA of the CDR3: TGCAGTGCTAGTATTGAGACCCAGTACTTC. The chain links TRBV20-1 to TRBJ2-5; D call uncertain. Germline-derived CDR1 and CDR2 are DFQATT and SNEGSKA (reference sequence). This CDR3 contains 10 residues. V was shortened by 3 bases and J by 5 bases, with 4 bases between the two germline ends.

V and J are TRBV20-1 and TRBJ2-7; TRBD2 matches at 7 bases. V shed 6 bases and J 4 bases; nucleotides not matched to a gene: 9. Looked up from germline, CDR1 is DFQATT and CDR2 is SNEGSKA (reference sequence). The CDR3 has 13 residues. In DNA form, the CDR3 reads TGCAGTGCACAACCGGCGGGAGCATACGAGCAGTACTTC. It yields the protein CSAQPAGAYEQYF.

This clonotype came up a few times. CDR3 loop: CASSLGTRQMDEQFF. CDR3 bases: TGCGCCAGCAGCTTGGGGACTCGGCAGATGGATGAGCAGTTCTTC. This chain connects TRBV5-1 to TRBJ2-1; D may be TRBD2 (5 bases). The V end lost 0 bases, the J end lost 8 bases, and 15 bases lay between the germline ends. CDR1 is SGHRS and CDR2 is YFSETQ in the germline V gene. This CDR3 has 15 residues.

The V call is TRBV2, the J call TRBJ1-3, with D perhaps matching TRBD1 (5 bases). The V gene's germline CDR1 is SNHLY and CDR2 FYNNEI. The germline V and J ends were trimmed by 3 bases and 1 base, with 7 bases remaining between them. This CDR3 spans 14 amino acids. CDR3: CASSDRASGNTIYF. CDR3 nucleotides: TGTGCCAGCAGTGACAGGGCTTCTGGAAACACCATATATTTT.

The DNA for the CDR3 is TGTGCCAGCAGCTTAGACACCTCTCCCCAGCATTTT. This sequence encodes CASSLDTSPQHF. This chain connects TRBV7-2 to TRBJ1-5; D call uncertain. The CDR3 sequence is 12 residues long. The germline V gene has CDR1 SGHTA and CDR2 FQGNSA. The V and J ends lost 1 base and 10 bases respectively, with 8 bases between them.

The chain has TRBV5-1 and TRBJ2-1; D is uncertain. This CDR3 contains 17 residues. V dropped 0 bases and J dropped 0 bases, with 13 bases sitting between them. CDR1 and CDR2 from the germline V gene are SGHRS and YFSETQ. CDR3 in amino acids: CASSLATIANSYNEQFF. CDR3 bases: TGCGCCAGCAGCTTGGCTACGATTGCTAACTCCTACAATGAGCAGTTCTTC. The variable domain in full, completed from reference TRBV5-1 and TRBJ2-1, reads KAGVTQTPRYLIKTRGQQVTLSCSPISGHRSVSWYQQTPGQGLQFLFEYFSETQRNKGNFPGRFSGRQFSNSRSEMNVSTLELGDSALYLCASSLATIANSYNEQFFGPGTRLTVL.

This clonotype occurred a few times. The rearrangement joins TRBV7-9 to TRBJ2-1; D may be TRBD2 (6 bases). Germline lookup yields CDR1 SEHNR and CDR2 FQNEAQ (reference sequence). The V and J ends lost 6 bases and 0 bases respectively, with 15 bases between them. The CDR3 is made up of 16 amino acids. The CDR3 DNA reads TGTGCCAGCAGACCCCTAGCGAAGAGCTCCTACAATGAGCAGTTCTTC. Translating it yields CASRPLAKSSYNEQFF.

This chain joins TRBV5-1 and TRBJ2-1; the D gene is possibly TRBD1 (6 bases). The CDR3 runs to 15 residues. V lost 3 bases to trimming and J lost 7 bases, with 17 bases between them. The germline CDR1 and CDR2 sequences are SGHRS and YFSETQ. The chain's CDR3 is CASSSLQGFENEQFF. The CDR3 DNA reads as TGCGCCAGCAGCTCGTTACAGGGATTTGAGAATGAGCAGTTCTTC.

This rearrangement joins TRBV6-1 to TRBJ2-5; 13 bases are a match to TRBD2. Trimming cost V 0 bases and J 5 bases; bases outside gene matches: 6. Germline V gives CDR1 MNHNS, CDR2 SASEGT. The CDR3 length is 17 residues. CDR3 residues: CASSEAWGLAGRETQYF. The CDR3 DNA sequence: TGTGCCAGCAGTGAAGCTTGGGGACTAGCGGGACGGGAGACCCAGTACTTC.

This clonotype has just a few counts. The V and J genes are TRBV5-5 and TRBJ2-2, with 10 bases aligning to TRBD2. This CDR3 has 17 residues. Germline assignment: CDR1 SGHKS and CDR2 YYEKEE (reference sequence). With 4 bases clipped from V and 6 bases from J, the junction kept 12 bases outside the gene matches. CDR3 loop: CASSLLAGGHTAGELFF. As DNA, the CDR3 is TGTGCCAGCAGCCTCTTAGCGGGAGGTCATACCGCCGGGGAGCTGTTTTTT.